The 27 T cell receptor beta chains given below trace back to one sample, sequenced in a study of Ad26.COV2.S vaccination and SARS-CoV-2 variants. Assay used: immunoSEQ multiplex PCR; TCRdb lists only in-frame clones, some missing. The sample records over 130,000 clones, 70% to 90% being singletons. The input for sequencing was peripheral blood, taken after recovery from COVID-19. The receptors originated from a human donor who had recovered from COVID-19.

The chain joins TRBV6-2 or TRBV6-3 to TRBJ2-7; possibly TRBD1 for D (6 bases). In germline, CDR1 is MNHEY, CDR2 SVGEGT. This CDR3 is built from 14 residues. V dropped 5 bases and J dropped 0 bases, with 11 bases sitting between them. CDR3 sequence reads: CASSRWGRSYEQYF. The CDR3 nucleotides read TGTGCCAGCAGTAGATGGGGGCGCTCCTACGAGCAGTACTTC.

The chain couples TRBV19 to TRBJ2-2, with TRBD1 identical over 8 bases. V lost 5 bases to trimming and J lost 6 bases; unmatched junction nucleotides: 11. Germline CDR1 reads LNHDA; CDR2 reads SQIVND (reference sequence). The CDR3 is made up of 16 amino acids. Written as DNA, the CDR3 is TGTGCCAGTAGTCCCCGGACAGGGCAAGGCCCCGGGGAGCTGTTTTTT. It translates to CASSPRTGQGPGELFF.

This clone was observed a handful of times. V gene TRBV5-1 combines with J gene TRBJ1-3; the match to TRBD1 covers 8 bases. From germline, CDR1 is SGHRS and CDR2 YFSETQ. With V trimmed by 0 bases and J by 0 bases, 17 bases remained unmatched. The CDR3 totals 21 residues. The CDR3 region is CASSLGLLSGGLSSSGNTIYF. CDR3 nucleotide sequence: TGCGCCAGCAGCTTGGGCTTGTTGTCAGGGGGCCTGTCGAGCTCTGGAAACACCATATATTTT.

V usage is TRBV6-1 and J usage is TRBJ2-7, with D tentatively TRBD1 or TRBD2 (5 bases each). This CDR3 region has 14 residues. The ends were cut back, 1 base at V and 4 bases at J, with 11 bases in the middle. Germline V gives CDR1 MNHNS, CDR2 SASEGT. The CDR3 nucleotides are TGTGCCAGCAGTGAAGGGGGCGCGGGTTACGAGCAGTACTTC. Encoded protein: CASSEGGAGYEQYF.

This chain joins TRBV12-3 or TRBV12-4 and TRBJ1-1; D remains unclear. V lost 3 bases and J 4 bases, leaving 9 bases between the germline ends. The CDR3 has 13 amino acids. The CDR3 sequence is CASSFSWSTEAFF. In DNA, the CDR3 is TGTGCCAGCAGTTTCAGTTGGTCCACTGAAGCTTTCTTT.

The CDR3 nucleotides read TGTGCCAGCAGTTCCGGCGGCCATGAGCAGTTCTTC. Residues: CASSSGGHEQFF. The chain couples TRBV12-3 or TRBV12-4 to TRBJ2-1; D not certain. Deletions cut 4 bases from V and 8 bases from J, with 9 bases between. The length of the CDR3 is 12 residues.

The chain has TRBV19 and TRBJ1-5, with D uncertain. Germline V CDR1 and CDR2: LNHDA, SQIVND (reference sequence). V was clipped by 4 bases and J by 8 bases, with 15 bases between them. The CDR3 sequence is 14 residues long. This CDR3 is CASSRGTLAEPQHF. CDR3 sequence (DNA): TGTGCCAGTAGTAGGGGAACACTCGCGGAGCCCCAGCATTTT.

This clone has a single count. The rearrangement joins TRBV28 to TRBJ1-1, with D possibly being TRBD1 (6 bases). The germline V and J ends were trimmed by 1 base and 4 bases, with 16 bases remaining between them. Germline V gene sequence: CDR1 MDHEN, CDR2 SYDVKM. This CDR3 spans 16 amino acids. CDR3 residues: CASSLSRTVGVTEAFF. CDR3 nucleotides: TGTGCCAGCAGTTTATCCCGGACAGTCGGGGTCACTGAAGCTTTCTTT.

The chain recombines TRBV9 with TRBJ2-5, with no clear D. Germline CDR1 is SGDLS and CDR2 is YYNGEE. The length of the CDR3 is 13 residues. Trimming took off 1 base at V and 6 bases at J, with 10 bases between the two ends. The chain's CDR3 is CASSVPNPQTQYF. The CDR3 DNA reads TGTGCCAGCAGCGTACCCAATCCCCAGACCCAGTACTTC.

The chain uses TRBV7-2 and TRBJ2-1, with a weak D call TRBD1 (6 bases). The CDR3 runs 13 residues. Trimming removed 5 bases at V and 10 bases at J, with 15 bases between. In germline, CDR1 is SGHTA, CDR2 FQGNSA. CDR3 nucleotide sequence: TGTGCCAGCAGCCGGGGACACGGGATGGAGCAGTTCTTC. This sequence encodes CASSRGHGMEQFF.

The chain joins TRBV28 to TRBJ1-1; no clear D. The CDR3 sequence is 12 residues long. V lost 3 bases and J lost 1, with 3 bases in between. Germline V gives CDR1 MDHEN, CDR2 SYDVKM. CDR3 amino acids: CASSFWNTEAFF. The CDR3 DNA is TGTGCCAGCAGTTTCTGGAACACTGAAGCTTTCTTT. The full variable domain, in which reference TRBV28 and TRBJ1-1 provide the parts outside the CDR3, is DVKVTQSSRYLVKRTGEKVFLECVQDMDHENMFWYRQDPGLGLRLIYFSYDVKMKEKGDIPEGYSVSREKKERFSLILESASTNQTSMYLCASSFWNTEAFFGQGTRLTVV.

In its sample, this clone was seen once. This chain joins TRBV20-1 and TRBJ1-2; 7 bases line up with TRBD1. CDR1 DFQATT and CDR2 SNEGSKA come from the germline V gene (reference sequence). Trimming at V came to 3 bases and at J to 5 bases, leaving 24 bases not matched to a gene. CDR3 length: 19 residues. CDR3 protein: CSASLDRESRDRDQYGYTF. CDR3 sequence (DNA): TGCAGTGCTAGTCTAGATAGGGAGAGTCGGGACAGAGATCAATATGGCTACACCTTC.

The chain uses TRBV7-9 and TRBJ2-3, with 10 bases identical to TRBD1. Losses at the gene ends were 3 bases for V and 3 bases for J; bases not matched to a gene: 0. The CDR3 extends over 14 amino acids. CDR1 is SEHNR, CDR2 FQNEAQ, per germline (reference sequence). The CDR3 loop reads CASSLGQGTDTQYF. CDR3 bases: TGTGCCAGCAGCTTGGGACAGGGGACAGATACGCAGTATTTT.

V is TRBV7-9 and J is TRBJ2-5; tentatively, D is TRBD2 (7 bases). V was trimmed by 5 bases and J by 5 bases, leaving 18 bases between them. Germline loops: CDR1 SEHNR, CDR2 FQNEAQ (reference sequence). This CDR3 has 15 residues. CDR3 coding DNA: TGTGCCAGCAGCCTGGCGGGCGGGGGCGGGGAGACCCAGTACTTC. Encoded protein: CASSLAGGGGETQYF.

V and J are TRBV24-1 and TRBJ2-5; D is undetermined. The CDR3 is 14 residues long. Per the germline V gene, CDR1 is KGHDR and CDR2 is SFDVKD. V lost 3 bases, J lost 1 base, and 8 bases lay in between. The CDR3 DNA follows: TGTGCCACCAGTGATCCCCTTCTCCAAGAGACCCAGTACTTC. The encoded protein is CATSDPLLQETQYF.

This chain links TRBV14 with TRBJ2-7, with 9 bases matching TRBD1. Unmatched junction bases numbered 8, after V lost 3 bases and J lost 5 bases. The germline V gene encodes CDR1 SGHDN and CDR2 FVKESK. The CDR3 covers 15 residues. In DNA, the CDR3 is TGTGCCAGCAGCCAGGGCGGGACAGGGATGGACGAGCAGTACTTC. Translating gives CASSQGGTGMDEQYF.

This clone has only one observation. The J gene is TRBJ2-1, the V gene TRBV6-5; 7 bases align to TRBD2. Germline CDR1 is MNHEY and CDR2 is SVGAGI. This CDR3 region has 13 residues. J gave up 5 bases and V 9 bases, and 7 bases lay outside the gene matches. The CDR3 protein is CASLKGLHNEQFF. CDR3 nucleotide sequence: TGTGCCAGTCTTAAGGGACTACACAATGAGCAGTTCTTC.

V gene TRBV2 combines with J gene TRBJ2-7; D gene unclear. From germline, CDR1 is SNHLY and CDR2 FYNNEI. The CDR3 runs to 13 residues. V was cut by 7 bases and J by 4 bases, with 14 bases left in between. Written as DNA, the CDR3 is TGTGCCAGCACCGAGGAGATAGGGTACGAGCAGTACTTC. This codes for CASTEEIGYEQYF. The full variable domain, completed using reference TRBV2 and TRBJ2-7, is EPEVTQTPSHQVTQMGQEVILRCVPISNHLYFYWYRQILGQKVEFLVSFYNNEISEKSEIFDDQFSVERPDGSNFTLKIRSTKLEDSAMYFCASTEEIGYEQYFGPGTRLTVT.

Concerning this clone: The sample contains more than one DNA sequence encoding this CDR3. This chain's CDR3 is CASSPGGENTEAFF. In DNA, the CDR3 is TGTGCCAGCAGTCCAGGGGGAGAGAACACTGAAGCTTTCTTT. The gene calls are TRBV9 and TRBJ1-1, with 7 bases fitting TRBD1. This CDR3 comprises 14 residues. Germline values: CDR1 SGDLS, CDR2 YYNGEE. V was pared by 5 bases and J by 1 base, with 5 bases of the junction left unmatched.

This clone was recorded once. J is TRBJ2-3 and V is TRBV18; a weak D match, TRBD2 (5 bases). The germline CDR1 and CDR2 sequences are KGHSH and LQKENI. Trimming shortened V by 2 bases and J by 3 bases, and 12 bases separated the two germline ends. This CDR3 is 15 amino acids long. The CDR3 DNA follows: TGTGCCAGCTCACCAGGCCTAGCCTGGACAGATACGCAGTATTTT. Protein sequence: CASSPGLAWTDTQYF.

The V and J genes are TRBV6-5 and TRBJ2-7; D gene unclear. This CDR3 has 11 amino acids. Germline V CDR1 and CDR2: MNHEY, SVGAGI. V was clipped by 6 bases and J by 7 bases, with 10 bases between them. The CDR3: CASRPDQEQYF. As DNA, the CDR3 is TGTGCCAGCAGACCCGATCAGGAGCAGTACTTC.

The rearrangement links TRBV6-1 to TRBJ2-5; 10 nucleotides line up with TRBD1. Unmatched junction bases numbered 11, after V lost 2 bases and J lost 5 bases. The germline V gene has CDR1 MNHNS and CDR2 SASEGT. This CDR3 is built from 17 residues. The CDR3 spells CASSEIWDRGAGETQYF. The CDR3 DNA is TGTGCCAGCAGTGAAATATGGGACAGGGGTGCCGGGGAGACCCAGTACTTC.

This sequence joins TRBV7-9 and TRBJ1-3; possibly TRBD1 for D (5 bases). The ends were cut back, 0 bases at V and 0 bases at J, with 12 bases in the middle. The CDR3 extends over 17 amino acids. Germline V CDR1 and CDR2: SEHNR, FQNEAQ (reference sequence). This chain's CDR3 is CASSLAQRGGSGNTIYF. The CDR3, as DNA: TGTGCCAGCAGCTTAGCCCAACGGGGGGGCTCTGGAAACACCATATATTTT.

The V call is TRBV28, the J call TRBJ1-2, with 8 bases lining up with TRBD1. CDR3 length: 14 residues. CDR1 MDHEN and CDR2 SYDVKM come from the germline V gene. V gave up 7 bases and J gave up 5 bases; unmatched junction bases: 9. The DNA of the CDR3 is TGTGCCAGCAATTCGCAGGGGGCTCGGTATGGCTACACCTTC. Amino acid sequence: CASNSQGARYGYTF.

This clone was counted a few times. This chain uses TRBV6-5 with TRBJ1-3, with TRBD1 as a possible D gene (5 bases). Germline CDR1 reads MNHEY; CDR2 reads SVGAGI. This CDR3 is built from 16 residues. The V end was cut by 4 bases, the J end by 0 bases, with 13 bases between. CDR3 loop: CASSFNRRASGNTIYF. As DNA, the CDR3 is TGTGCCAGCAGTTTTAACAGGCGTGCCTCTGGAAACACCATATATTTT.

The chain has TRBV13 and TRBJ1-1; tentative D call: TRBD1 (6 bases). V was shortened by 5 bases and J by 1 base, with 11 bases between the two germline ends. The CDR3 consists of 14 residues. Germline V CDR1 and CDR2: PRHDT, FYEKMQ (reference sequence). The DNA for the CDR3 is TGTGCCAGCAGCGGACAGTGGTCGAACACTGAAGCTTTCTTT. Translating it yields CASSGQWSNTEAFF.

The rearrangement links TRBV28 to TRBJ2-5; D is undetermined. The CDR3 covers 14 residues. Trimming removed 2 bases from V and 3 bases from J, with 10 bases in between. Looked up from germline, CDR1 is MDHEN and CDR2 is SYDVKM. The CDR3 DNA sequence: TGTGCCAGCAGTTTACCCCGCCCTAAAGAGACCCAGTACTTC. Its translation: CASSLPRPKETQYF.